This T cell receptor beta chain was identified during a study of lymphopenia after photon versus proton radiotherapy. Clones were read by immunoSEQ multiplex PCR, and TCRdb kept only the in-frame ones, dropping some. This table holds over 35,000 clones, about four fifths found once. The germline V gene has CDR1 MRHNA and CDR2 SNTAGT. The CDR3 length is 13 residues. Trimming cost V 9 bases and J 6 bases; bases outside gene matches: 8. In this sample, this clone turned up a few times. Material: peripheral blood, obtained from a patient treated with proton-based radiotherapy. The V gene is TRBV6-4, the J gene TRBJ1-2; 9 nucleotides agree with TRBD1. The receptor was derived from a woman in her sixties or seventies with pancreatic cancer. The CDR3 protein is CARGGGQGDGYTF. The CDR3, as DNA: TGTGCCAGAGGCGGGGGACAGGGAGATGGCTACACCTTC.